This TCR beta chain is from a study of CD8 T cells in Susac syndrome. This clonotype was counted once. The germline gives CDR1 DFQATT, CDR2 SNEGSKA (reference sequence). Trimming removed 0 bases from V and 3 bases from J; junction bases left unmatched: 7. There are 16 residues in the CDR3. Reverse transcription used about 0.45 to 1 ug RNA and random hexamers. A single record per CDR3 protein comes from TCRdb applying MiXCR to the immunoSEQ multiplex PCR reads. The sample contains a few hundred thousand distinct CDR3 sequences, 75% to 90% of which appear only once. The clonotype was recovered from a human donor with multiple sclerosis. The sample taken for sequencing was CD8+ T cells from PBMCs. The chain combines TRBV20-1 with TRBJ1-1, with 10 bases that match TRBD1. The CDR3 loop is CSARDRQGAPDTEAFF. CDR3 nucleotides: TGCAGTGCTAGAGATCGACAGGGGGCGCCTGACACTGAAGCTTTCTTT.